This T cell receptor (beta chain) originates from a study of beta chain features in type 1 diabetes. Reverse transcription of all isolated RNA meant that expressed TCRB transcripts were sequenced. The repertoire was sequenced with immunoSEQ multiplex PCR; TCRdb's copy has only in-frame clones and lacks some. Among roughly 240,000 clones listed, 68% were seen once. Looked up from germline, CDR1 is SQVTM and CDR2 is ANQGSEA. The CDR3 totals 16 residues. Trimming pared 4 bases from V and 0 bases from J, leaving 16 bases between. Regarding this clone: Its specificity is not known.

Study-wide points: High TCR expression in some cells could lead to their over-representation in cDNA sequencing. TCRB repertoires of naive, central memory and Treg cells appeared more similar among patients than among healthy donors.

CD45RO/CCR7/CD25/CD127/CD95/CD27 sorting isolated CD4+ naive, central memory, regulatory and stem cell-like memory cells. This chain joins TRBV29-1 and TRBJ2-1; D remains ambiguous. Material: naive CD4+ T cells from blood. The clonotype was recovered from a man under 40 in good health. In DNA, the CDR3 is TGCAGCGTTGTAGGAGACGACCGGAGCTCCTACAATGAGCAGTTCTTC. It encodes CSVVGDDRSSYNEQFF.